This entry lists 6 T cell receptor beta chains sequenced from one sample in a study of blood T cells in healthy people across ages. It was with a sample-barcoded 5' primer and a J-beta primer mix that a second PCR of roughly 7 to 11 cycles was run. TCRdb reprocessed the 5' RACE reads with MiXCR, giving one entry per CDR3 protein. The data hold about 640,000 distinct CDR3 sequences, with approximately 30% observed a single time. Sequenced input: blood. The receptors were sampled from a woman of 80 years or more in good health.

This clonotype was found a few times. The chain carries TRBV6-6 and TRBJ1-2; 8 bases fit TRBD1. The CDR3 extends over 13 amino acids. CDR1 MNHNY and CDR2 SVGAGI come from the germline V gene (reference sequence). The trim removed 10 bases at V and 0 bases at J, leaving 4 bases unmatched. DNA for the CDR3: TGTGCCATCAGGGACAGGTCTAACTATGGCTACACCTTC. It translates to CAIRDRSNYGYTF.

On this clonotype itself: A much larger clone lies a single base off, so this may be a read error. V and J are TRBV10-3 and TRBJ2-3, with 8 bases fitting TRBD2. CDR3 length: 16 amino acids. Germline values: CDR1 ENHRY, CDR2 SYGVKD. CDR3 nucleotides: TGTGCCATCAGTGACCAGGGACTAGTAGTCACAGATACGCGGTATTTT. It translates to CAISDQGLVVTDTRYF.

Details on this clonotype: A single base separates this from a much larger clone, so it may be a read error. The J gene is TRBJ2-7, the V gene TRBV10-3, with 7 bases lining up with TRBD1. This CDR3 contains 15 residues. Looked up from germline, CDR1 is ENHRY and CDR2 is SYGVKD. The CDR3 sequence: CAFSLDRPSSYEQYF. The CDR3, as DNA: TGTGCCTTCAGTTTGGACAGGCCGAGCTCCTACGAGCAGTACTTC.

This clonotype appeared many times. The chain recombines TRBV29-1 with TRBJ2-4; D is ambiguous. V was shortened by 3 bases and J by 0 bases, with 3 bases between the two germline ends. Germline CDR1 is SQVTM and CDR2 is ANQGSEA. This CDR3 is built from 12 residues. The CDR3 loop reads CSVEGAKNIQYF. CDR3 nucleotides: TGCAGCGTTGAGGGAGCCAAAAACATTCAGTACTTC.

This clonotype was counted a few times. The chain couples TRBV9 to TRBJ1-4, with D perhaps matching TRBD1 (5 bases). Germline V gene sequence: CDR1 SGDLS, CDR2 YYNGEE. The CDR3 loop spans 14 amino acids. Trimming took 0 bases from V and 8 from J, leaving 11 bases between them. DNA for the CDR3: TGTGCCAGCAGCGTAGTCCCTTCAGGGGAAAAACTGTTTTTT. Translating gives CASSVVPSGEKLFF.

Notes on this clonotype: Its ends do not fully match the called genes, so a read error is possible. The rearrangement links TRBV24-1 to TRBJ2-6; TRBD1 matches at 9 bases. Germline CDR1 and CDR2: KGHDR and SFDVKD. The CDR3 loop spans 16 amino acids. The CDR3 DNA sequence: TGTGCCACCAGTGACTGGACAGGGGCTGGGGCCGACGTCCTGACTTTC. It codes for CATSDWTGAGADVLTF.